This T cell receptor beta chain was identified in a study of CD8+ T cells in alopecia areata. Study background: Tofacitinib was taken orally by treated patients, and the dose was 5 to 10 mg twice daily. Treatment ran 6 to 18 months, with 6 months of follow-up afterward.

Trimming pared 5 bases from V and 4 bases from J, leaving 18 bases between. The length of the CDR3 is 16 residues. Germline V gene sequence: CDR1 MDHEN, CDR2 SYDVKM. Extraction of RNA preceded its reverse transcription into cDNA, which served as the sequencing template. The table came from immunoSEQ multiplex PCR; TCRdb's copy has only in-frame clones and leaves some out. Among around 100,000 clones listed, roughly 41% were seen once. Sequencing was carried out using CD4+ T cells sorted from blood. The chain couples TRBV28 to TRBJ2-1; the D gene could be TRBD1 or TRBD2 (5 bases each). This TCR derives from a human donor with alopecia areata. The CDR3 reads CASSVPGLEGYNEQFF. As DNA, the CDR3 is TGTGCCAGCAGTGTTCCAGGGCTAGAGGGATACAATGAGCAGTTCTTC.